This T cell receptor beta chain is drawn from a study of metastatic and nonmetastatic thyroid tumors. In the original analysis: A distant-metastasis classifier for papillary thyroid cancer was built using CDR3 differences across clinicopathological groups. Using MiXCR, TCRdb reanalyzed the PCR reads. The V and J calls here are based on TCRdb, not the publication. Of 30,000 to 35,000 clones in the sample, approximately 20% were seen once. Thyroid surgery had not been preceded by any treatment in any patient. This clone was seen many times. V was trimmed by 4 bases and J by 7 bases, leaving 14 bases between them. The CDR3 has 13 amino acids. Germline-derived CDR1 and CDR2 are SGDLS and YYNGEE.

This chain connects TRBV9 to TRBJ2-5, with D possibly TRBD2 on 5 matching bases. Material for sequencing was blood. The sequence was obtained from a female donor with papillary thyroid cancer or a benign thyroid nodule (not recorded which). Some clones in this sample may be carry-over from other donors' samples. The CDR3 region is CASSPEGVGTQYF. The CDR3 nucleotides read TGTGCCAGCAGCCCCGAGGGAGTCGGGACCCAGTACTTC. Combining the CDR3 with reference TRBV9 and TRBJ2-5 gives the whole variable domain DSGVTQTPKHLITATGQRVTLRCSPRSGDLSVYWYQQSLDQGLQFLIQYYNGEERAKGNILERFSAQQFPDLHSELNLSSLELGDSALYFCASSPEGVGTQYFGPGTRLLVL.